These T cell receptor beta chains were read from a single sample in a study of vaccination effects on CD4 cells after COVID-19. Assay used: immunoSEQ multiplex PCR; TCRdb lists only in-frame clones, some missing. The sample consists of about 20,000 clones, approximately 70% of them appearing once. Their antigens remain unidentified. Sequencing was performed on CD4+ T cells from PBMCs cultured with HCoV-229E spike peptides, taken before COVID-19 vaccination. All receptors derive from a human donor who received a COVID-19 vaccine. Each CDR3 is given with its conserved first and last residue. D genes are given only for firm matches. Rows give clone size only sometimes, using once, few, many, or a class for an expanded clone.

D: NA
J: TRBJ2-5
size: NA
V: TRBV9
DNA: TGTGCCAGCAGCGTAACCGGGAATATAGAGACCCAGTACTTC
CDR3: CASSVTGNIETQYF

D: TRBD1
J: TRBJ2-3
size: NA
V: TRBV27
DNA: TGTGCCAGCAGTTTATTGACAGGGCGGACAGATACGCAGTATTTT
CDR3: CASSLLTGRTDTQYF

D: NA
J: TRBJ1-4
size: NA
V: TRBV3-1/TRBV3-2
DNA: TGTGCCAGCAAGGACCGGGCAACTAATGAAAAACTGTTTTTT
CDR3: CASKDRATNEKLFF

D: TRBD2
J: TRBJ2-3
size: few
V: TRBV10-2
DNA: TGCGCCAGCAGTCTAGCGGGAGTCCTCGCAGATACGCAGTATTTT
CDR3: CASSLAGVLADTQYF

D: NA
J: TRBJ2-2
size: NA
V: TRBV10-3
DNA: TGTGCCATCACGGAAAACACCGGGGAGCTGTTTTTT
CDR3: CAITENTGELFF

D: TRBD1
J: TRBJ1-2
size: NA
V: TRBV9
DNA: TGTGCCAGCACCCAGGACAGGGGTAACTATGGCTACACCTTC
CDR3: CASTQDRGNYGYTF

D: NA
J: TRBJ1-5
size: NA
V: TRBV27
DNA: TGTGCCAGCAGTTTGTCGGGGGCTCAGCCCCAGCATTTT
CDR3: CASSLSGAQPQHF

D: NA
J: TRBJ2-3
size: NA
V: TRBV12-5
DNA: TGTGCTAGTGGAGCCCGGACAGAACTATACACAGATACGCAGTATTTT
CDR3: CASGARTELYTDTQYF

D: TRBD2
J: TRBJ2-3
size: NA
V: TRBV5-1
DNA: TGCGCCAGCAGCGTAGCCGGGACTAGCGGGGGGGCCTTTGTAGATACGCAGTATTTT
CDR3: CASSVAGTSGGAFVDTQYF

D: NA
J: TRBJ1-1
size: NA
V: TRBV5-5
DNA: TGTGCCAGCAGCTTGTGGGGGGAGGGCACTGAAGCTTTCTTT
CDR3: CASSLWGEGTEAFF

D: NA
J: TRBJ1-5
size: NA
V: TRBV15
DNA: TGTGCCACCAGCAGAGACAATCAGCCCCAGCATTTT
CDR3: CATSRDNQPQHF

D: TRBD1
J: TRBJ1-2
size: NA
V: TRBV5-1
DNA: TGCGCCAGCAGCTTGGGTACAGGGGCCTATGGCTACACCTTC
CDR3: CASSLGTGAYGYTF

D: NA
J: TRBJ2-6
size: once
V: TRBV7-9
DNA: TGTGCCAGCAGCCCAAGGACAGTCTCTGGGGCCAACGTCCTGACTTTC
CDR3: CASSPRTVSGANVLTF

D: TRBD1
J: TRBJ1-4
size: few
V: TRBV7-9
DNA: TGTGCCAGCAGCCTTAACAGGGGGGGAAATGAAAAACTGTTTTTT
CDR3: CASSLNRGGNEKLFF

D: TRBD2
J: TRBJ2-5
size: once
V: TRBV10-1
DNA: TGCGCCAGCAGTGACCCCTCGGGGGAGGGAGAGACCCAGTACTTC
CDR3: CASSDPSGEGETQYF

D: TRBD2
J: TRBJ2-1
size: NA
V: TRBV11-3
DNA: TGTGCCAGCAGCTTAGGCGTTACGGGAGCGGGAAATGAGCAGTTCTTC
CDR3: CASSLGVTGAGNEQFF

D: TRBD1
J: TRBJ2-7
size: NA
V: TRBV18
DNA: TGTGCCAGCTCATCAAGGACAGGGGGAAGGTACGAGCAGTACTTC
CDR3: CASSSRTGGRYEQYF

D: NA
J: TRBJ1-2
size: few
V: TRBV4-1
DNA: TGCGCCAGCAGCCAAGTGGTTGGGTTTTCGGGGGGCTACACCTTC
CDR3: CASSQVVGFSGGYTF